Listed here is a single TCR beta chain. The antigen this receptor binds is unknown. One base away there is no much larger clone; base qualities are not given. The data stem from a study of T cell changes during pregnancy in multiple sclerosis (dated by TCRdb to 2018 to 2020). With regard to the full study: The study examined how the T cell repertoire changed over the course of pregnancy in women with multiple sclerosis.

The CDR3, from cysteine to phenylalanine, totals 12 residues. The sequence is cut down to CDR3 DNA, 36 bases in frame from base 1. From the germline V gene (reference sequence), CDR1 is GTSNPN and CDR2 is SVGIG. The junction carries 10 bases between V and J, which are trimmed by 2 bases and 6 bases respectively. Library preparation used the immunoSEQ multiplex PCR assay. This is the immuneACCESS table as TCRdb keeps it, with only in-frame sequences that have V and J called. A part of the clones is gone; compared with another copy, unresolved V genes explain less than half, and the rest is unexplained. This sample holds 35,000 to 45,000 clones; around nine tenths were observed only once. Together, the top ten hold 0.75% to 1% of the sample.

The receptor was isolated from a female donor with multiple sclerosis, enrolled in a pregnancy study. Here the chain combines TRBV30 and TRBJ1-2; the D gene is unclear. The specimen was CD4+ T cells from peripheral blood mononuclear cells, collected after pregnancy. The DNA reads as follows: TGTGCCTGGAGTCGACAAACCGATGGCTACACCTTC. The encoded protein is CAWSRQTDGYTF.